The clone carrying this T cell receptor beta chain was counted a single time. Its target is not known. With 60 Vbeta and 13 Jbeta primers, the PCR was carried out. The data were produced by immunoSEQ multiplex PCR, yet TCRdb's version contains in-frame clones alone and is incomplete. This table has 100,000 to 150,000 clones, around 72% appearing once. Germline CDR1 reads SGHRS; CDR2 reads YFSETQ. The V gene lost 1 base and the J gene lost 7 bases, with 12 bases spanning the gap. This CDR3 region has 15 residues. This specimen comes from a study of cytomegalovirus exposure and HLA in healthy donors. Study findings and constraints: The listing of approximately 160 TCR beta chains classed them as cytomegalovirus-associated. Clonal expansion, a later analysis showed, was greater in HLA-associated TCR beta chains than in equally common others. Some V segments (TRBV6-2 and TRBV6-3 among them) were excluded as indistinguishable. A few chains tied to CMV proved CMV antigen-specific in vitro.

V usage is TRBV5-1 and J usage is TRBJ1-6; perhaps TRBD1 as D (6 bases). The sequenced sample was PBMCs. The source is a man aged 45-60 years in good health and CMV-seropositive. CDR3 in amino acids: CASSLIQGPNSPLHF. The CDR3 DNA reads as TGCGCCAGCAGCTTGATCCAGGGGCCAAATTCACCCCTCCACTTT.